This T cell receptor beta chain was profiled in a study of shared clonotypes between healthy human individuals. Findings of the study overall: It was the non-shared clonotypes that had lower generation probabilities than clonotypes shared by all four donors.

Per germline, CDR1 SGHRS and CDR2 YFSETQ. V lost 0 bases and J lost 4, with 10 bases in between. The CDR3 runs to 15 residues. TCRdb keeps only in-frame clones here, not all; method: immunoSEQ multiplex PCR. The data hold under 650,000 clones, with less than 96% observed a single time. About this clone itself: The antigen is not known. Different DNA sequences within this sample yield the same CDR3.

This receptor was taken from a woman aged 25 to 39 in good health. The sequenced sample consisted of naive CD4+ T cells sorted from blood. This sample's subset: CD45RA+ positively selected. The genes are TRBV5-1 and TRBJ2-2; D is perhaps TRBD1 (5 bases). CDR3 nucleotides: TGCGCCAGCAGCTTGGCCTCAGGGTTCACCGGGGAGCTGTTTTTT. Translation: CASSLASGFTGELFF.